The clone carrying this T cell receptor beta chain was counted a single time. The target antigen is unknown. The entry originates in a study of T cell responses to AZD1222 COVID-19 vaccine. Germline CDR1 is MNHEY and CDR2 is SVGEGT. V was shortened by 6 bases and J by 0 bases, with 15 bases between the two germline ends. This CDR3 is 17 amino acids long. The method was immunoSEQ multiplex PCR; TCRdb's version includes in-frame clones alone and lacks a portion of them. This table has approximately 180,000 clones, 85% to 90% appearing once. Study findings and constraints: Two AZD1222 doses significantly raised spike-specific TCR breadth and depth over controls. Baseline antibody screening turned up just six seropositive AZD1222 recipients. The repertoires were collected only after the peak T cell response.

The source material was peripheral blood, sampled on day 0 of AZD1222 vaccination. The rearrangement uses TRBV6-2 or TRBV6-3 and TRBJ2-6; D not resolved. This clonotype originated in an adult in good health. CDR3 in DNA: TGTGCCAGCAGCCCCTTGGGCCGCCTCTCTGGGGCCAACGTCCTGACTTTC. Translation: CASSPLGRLSGANVLTF.